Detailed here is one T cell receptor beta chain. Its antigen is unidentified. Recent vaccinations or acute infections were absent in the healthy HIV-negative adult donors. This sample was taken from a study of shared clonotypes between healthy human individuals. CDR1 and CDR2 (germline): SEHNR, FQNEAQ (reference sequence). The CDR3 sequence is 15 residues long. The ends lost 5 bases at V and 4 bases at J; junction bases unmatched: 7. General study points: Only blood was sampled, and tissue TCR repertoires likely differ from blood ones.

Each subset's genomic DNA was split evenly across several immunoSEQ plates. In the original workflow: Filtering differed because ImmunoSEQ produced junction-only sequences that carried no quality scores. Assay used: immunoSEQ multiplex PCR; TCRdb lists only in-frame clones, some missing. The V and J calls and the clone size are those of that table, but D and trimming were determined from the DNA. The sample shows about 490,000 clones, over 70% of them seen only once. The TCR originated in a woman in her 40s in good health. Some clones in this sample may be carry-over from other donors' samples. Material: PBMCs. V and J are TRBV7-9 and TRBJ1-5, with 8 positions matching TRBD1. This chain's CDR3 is CASSPGQGTNQPQHF. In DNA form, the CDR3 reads TGTGCCAGCAGCCCAGGACAGGGAACGAATCAGCCCCAGCATTTT.